The present T cell receptor (beta chain) was sequenced within a study of OX40 agonist ivuxolimab in advanced cancers. Study results and caveats: People who partly responded at 0.1-3.0 mg/kg had some of the least clonal expansion seen.

Trimming took 3 bases from V and 0 from J, leaving 7 bases between them. This CDR3 spans 14 amino acids. Germline loops: CDR1 WNHNN, CDR2 SYGVQD (reference sequence). Regarding this clone: Its specificity is not known.

Generated by immunoSEQ multiplex PCR, the TCRdb table keeps only in-frame clones and is missing some. The table records about 56,000 clones, 75% to 90% of them present only once. The V call is TRBV10-1, the J call TRBJ2-3; D is undetermined. The receptor's source is an adult with an advanced solid tumor such as melanoma, head and neck, liver or kidney cancer. The material was CD4+ or CD8+ T cells sorted from blood, obtained in a trial of the OX40 agonist ivuxolimab. The CDR3 DNA reads TGCGCCAGCAGTGAACAGCTTAGCACAGATACGCAGTATTTT. Its translation: CASSEQLSTDTQYF.